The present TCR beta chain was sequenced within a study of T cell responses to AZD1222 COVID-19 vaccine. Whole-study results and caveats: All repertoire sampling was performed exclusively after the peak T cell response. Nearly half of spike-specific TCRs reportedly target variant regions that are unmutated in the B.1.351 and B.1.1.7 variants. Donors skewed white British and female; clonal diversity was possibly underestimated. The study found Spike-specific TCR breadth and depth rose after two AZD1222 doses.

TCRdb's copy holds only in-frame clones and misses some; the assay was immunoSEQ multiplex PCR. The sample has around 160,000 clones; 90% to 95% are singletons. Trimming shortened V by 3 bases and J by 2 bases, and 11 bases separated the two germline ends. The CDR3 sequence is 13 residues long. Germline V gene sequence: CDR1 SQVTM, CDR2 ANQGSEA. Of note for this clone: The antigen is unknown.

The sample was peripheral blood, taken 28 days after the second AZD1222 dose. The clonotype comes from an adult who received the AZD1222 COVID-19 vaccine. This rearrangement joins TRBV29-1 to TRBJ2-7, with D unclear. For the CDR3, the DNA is TGCAGCGTTGATTCAGACATTGCCTACGAGCAGTACTTC. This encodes CSVDSDIAYEQYF.